This paragraph covers one T cell receptor beta chain sequence. The primer mix had 52 TRBV and 13 TRBJ primers. Method: immunoSEQ multiplex PCR; TCRdb's copy keeps in-frame clones and lacks some. The sample lists about 20,000 clones; 80% to 95% were seen once. CDR3 length: 14 residues. V gave up 5 bases and J gave up 2 bases; unmatched junction bases: 3. CDR1 and CDR2 from the germline V gene are MNHNS and SASEGT. This specimen belongs to a study of regulatory T cells. Every patient with CD3G deficiency had evidence of autoimmunity. Patients, 2 to 39 years old, had expanded memory T-cell proportions. The TCR sequence derives from a child aged 2-15 years with CD3G deficiency. The chain uses TRBV6-1 and TRBJ2-7; 10 bases agree with TRBD2. Source material: CD8+ T cells sorted from blood. The CDR3 sequence is CASSTSGATYEQYF. CDR3 DNA sequence: TGTGCCAGCAGTACTAGCGGGGCCACCTACGAGCAGTACTTC.